This T cell receptor beta chain was captured by sequencing in a study of T cells in Graves' hyperthyroidism and ophthalmopathy. Study-level information: Peripheral blood samples were taken at initial diagnosis, prior to any treatment.

Study-wide results and caveats: Among thyroid clonotypes expanded above 0.001, most also appeared in blood.

In this sample, this clonotype turned up many times. No antigen is known for it. Looked up from germline, CDR1 is SNHLY and CDR2 is FYNNEI. The ends lost 6 bases at V and 6 bases at J; junction bases unmatched: 6. The CDR3 covers 15 residues. A patient was excluded if there was uncontrolled infection, other autoimmune disease, pregnancy or lactation. Researchers amplified the TCR beta CDR3 regions from RNA transcripts. An initial round of RT-PCR targeting the TCR CDR3 relied on the HTBI primer set. From the multiplex PCR reads, TCRdb called clonotypes with MiXCR, one entry per CDR3 protein. The profile shows 400,000 to 450,000 distinct CDR3 sequences, about 14% of them singletons.

The rearrangement links TRBV2 to TRBJ2-1, with 12 positions matching TRBD2. Material: blood. The receptor comes from a man aged 18 to 30 with Graves' ophthalmopathy. The CDR3 DNA reads TGTGCCAGCAGAGCCGGGACTAGCGGGTTCAATGAGCAGTTCTTC. Its translation is CASRAGTSGFNEQFF.